What follows is one T cell receptor (beta chain) and its context. Source study methods: Researchers report that nucleated cell counts were estimated from reference gene primer amplification. Clones were read by immunoSEQ multiplex PCR, and TCRdb kept only the in-frame ones, dropping some. V and J calls and clone size are copied from that table; D and trimming were computed from the DNA. Among 50,000 to 65,000 clones listed, roughly 80% were seen once. The data derive from a study of blood T cell repertoires in COVID-19. Across the whole study: The study drew acute and convalescent COVID-19 samples from the United States, Italy and Spain. PBMCs, B-cell-depleted T cells, or T cells were the source of the cDNA or gDNA that made up the material.

The CDR3 is made up of 15 amino acids. V lost 2 bases and J 1 base, leaving 9 bases between the germline ends. The germline gives CDR1 MDHEN, CDR2 SYDVKM. Sequenced: peripheral blood. The receptor was isolated from a man between 65 and 80 years old with acute or convalescent COVID-19. The rearrangement uses TRBV28 and TRBJ1-5, with a tentative D call TRBD1 (5 bases). This CDR3 reads CASSLGRASNQPQHF. In DNA, the CDR3 is TGTGCCAGCAGTTTAGGCAGGGCCAGCAATCAGCCCCAGCATTTT.